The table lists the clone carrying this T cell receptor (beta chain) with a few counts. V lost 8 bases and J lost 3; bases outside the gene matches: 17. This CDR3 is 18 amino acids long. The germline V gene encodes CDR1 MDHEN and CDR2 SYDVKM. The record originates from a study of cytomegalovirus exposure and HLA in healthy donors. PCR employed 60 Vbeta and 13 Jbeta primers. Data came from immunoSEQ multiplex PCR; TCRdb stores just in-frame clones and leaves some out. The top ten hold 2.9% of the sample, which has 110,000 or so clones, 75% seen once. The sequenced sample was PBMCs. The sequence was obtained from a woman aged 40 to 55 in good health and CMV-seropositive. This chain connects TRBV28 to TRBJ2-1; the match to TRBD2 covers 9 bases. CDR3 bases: TGTGCCAGCCTTCAGGCCTCTAGCGGGACGACGATCTACAATGAGCAGTTCTTC. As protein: CASLQASSGTTIYNEQFF.